Each of the 7 T cell receptor beta chains below was sequenced from the same sample in a study of human T cells and chemical hapten exposure. Time point defined: healthy volunteer bleed at 2 weeks. Unfractionated whole blood yielded total RNA. One entry per CDR3 protein results from TCRdb running MiXCR on the RACE reads. The sample consists of 85,000 to 95,000 distinct CDR3 sequences, over 8% of them appearing once. Material for sequencing was whole blood. All receptors come from a female donor in good health. Some clones in this sample may be carry-over from other donors' samples.

The genes are TRBV6-1 and TRBJ1-2; a possible D gene is TRBD1 (6 bases). The germline V gene has CDR1 MNHNS and CDR2 SASEGT. The length of the CDR3 is 15 residues. Trimming removed 2 bases at V and 5 bases at J, with 15 bases between. CDR3 loop: CASSELQGPGYGYTF. For the CDR3, the DNA is TGTGCCAGCAGTGAACTTCAGGGGCCAGGGTATGGCTACACCTTC.

A few counts support this clonotype. The chain is built from TRBV12-3 or TRBV12-4 and TRBJ2-7, with D unresolved. The CDR3 contains 12 residues. The germline V and J ends were trimmed by 4 bases and 5 bases, with 9 bases remaining between them. CDR3 in amino acids: CASSSPEHEQYF. The CDR3 bases are TGTGCCAGCAGTTCCCCAGAGCACGAGCAGTACTTC.

This clonotype was seen many times. This rearrangement joins TRBV7-2 to TRBJ1-1; D gene ambiguous. Trimming stripped 2 bases from V and 1 base from J, with 8 bases between. Germline loops: CDR1 SGHTA, CDR2 FQGNSA. There are 14 residues in the CDR3. The CDR3 DNA is TGTGCCAGCAGCTTATCAGTTACGAACACTGAAGCTTTCTTT. It is translated as CASSLSVTNTEAFF.

This clonotype was seen a few times. The chain links TRBV6-6 to TRBJ1-5, with D uncertain. Germline loops: CDR1 MNHNY, CDR2 SVGAGI (reference sequence). Trimming stripped 11 bases from V and 0 bases from J, with 11 bases between. The CDR3 is made up of 13 amino acids. The CDR3 is CASEAYSNQPQHF. The CDR3 DNA follows: TGTGCCTCCGAGGCATATAGCAATCAGCCCCAGCATTTT.

The chain employs TRBV5-5 and TRBJ2-7; D unresolved. In germline, CDR1 is SGHKS, CDR2 YYEKEE (reference sequence). The V end was cut by 4 bases, the J end by 4 bases, with 15 bases between. The length of the CDR3 is 14 residues. The CDR3 is CASSHRAEKYEQYF. DNA for the CDR3: TGTGCCAGCAGCCATCGGGCGGAAAAATACGAGCAGTACTTC.

The genes are TRBV6-1 and TRBJ2-3; D is ambiguous. The germline CDR1 and CDR2 sequences are MNHNS and SASEGT. V lost 7 bases and J 3 bases, leaving 17 bases between the germline ends. The CDR3 runs 15 residues. Here the CDR3 reads CASTLPAGETDTQYF. CDR3 coding DNA: TGTGCCAGCACCCTCCCGGCAGGAGAGACAGATACGCAGTATTTT.

The table lists this clonotype with a few counts. The chain recombines TRBV3-1 with TRBJ2-3; TRBD1 aligns across 8 bases. The germline CDR1 and CDR2 sequences are LGHDT and YNNKEL (reference sequence). V was clipped by 4 bases and J by 0 bases; unmatched bases: 6. The CDR3 is made up of 16 amino acids. CDR3 protein: CASSPSWDRSTDTQYF. The CDR3, as DNA: TGTGCCAGCAGCCCCTCATGGGACAGGAGCACAGATACGCAGTATTTT.